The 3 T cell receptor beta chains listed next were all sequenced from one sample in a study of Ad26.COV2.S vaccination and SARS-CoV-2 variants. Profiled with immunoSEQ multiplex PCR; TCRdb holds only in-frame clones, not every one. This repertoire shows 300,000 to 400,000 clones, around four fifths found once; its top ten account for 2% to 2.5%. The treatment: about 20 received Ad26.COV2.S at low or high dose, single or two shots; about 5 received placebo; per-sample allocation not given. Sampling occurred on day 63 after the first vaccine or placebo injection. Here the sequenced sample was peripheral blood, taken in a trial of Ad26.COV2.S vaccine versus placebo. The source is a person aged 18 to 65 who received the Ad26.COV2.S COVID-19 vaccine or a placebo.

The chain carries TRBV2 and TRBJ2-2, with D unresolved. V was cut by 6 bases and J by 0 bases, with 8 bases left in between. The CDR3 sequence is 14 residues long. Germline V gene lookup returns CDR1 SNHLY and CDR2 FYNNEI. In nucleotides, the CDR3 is TGTGCCAGCAGGAGACTGACGAACACCGGGGAGCTGTTTTTT. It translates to CASRRLTNTGELFF. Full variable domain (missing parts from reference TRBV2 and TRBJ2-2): EPEVTQTPSHQVTQMGQEVILRCVPISNHLYFYWYRQILGQKVEFLVSFYNNEISEKSEIFDDQFSVERPDGSNFTLKIRSTKLEDSAMYFCASRRLTNTGELFFGEGSRLTVL.

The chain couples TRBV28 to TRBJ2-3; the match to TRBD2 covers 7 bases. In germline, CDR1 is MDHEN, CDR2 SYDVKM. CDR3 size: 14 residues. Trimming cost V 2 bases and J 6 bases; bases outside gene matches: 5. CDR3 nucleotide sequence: TGTGCCAGCAGTTTAGCGGGGGTGCAGGATACGCAGTATTTT. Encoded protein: CASSLAGVQDTQYF.

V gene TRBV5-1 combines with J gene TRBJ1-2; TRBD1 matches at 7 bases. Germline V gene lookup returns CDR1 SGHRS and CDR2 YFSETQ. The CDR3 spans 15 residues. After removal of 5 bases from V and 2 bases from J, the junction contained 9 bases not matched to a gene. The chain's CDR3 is CASSLPQGSNYGYTF. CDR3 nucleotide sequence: TGCGCCAGCAGTCTCCCACAGGGGTCAAACTATGGCTACACCTTC.